The 19 T cell receptor beta chains presented below share a single source sample, sequenced in a study of T cell responses to AZD1222 COVID-19 vaccine. The data were produced by immunoSEQ multiplex PCR, yet TCRdb's version contains in-frame clones alone and is incomplete. The sample comprises 150,000 to 200,000 clones, about nine tenths of which are singletons, and 2.5% to 3.5% rests with the top ten. The sample in question was peripheral blood, obtained on day 0 of AZD1222 vaccination. The receptors were sampled from an adult in good health.

The chain links TRBV3-1 (or the pseudogene TRBV3-2) to TRBJ1-5, with 8 bases aligning to TRBD1. In germline, CDR1 is LGHDT, CDR2 YNNKEL (reference sequence). Losses at the gene ends were 1 base for V and 4 bases for J; bases not matched to a gene: 3. This CDR3 has 15 residues. CDR3 amino acids: CASSQGQGKNQPQHF. For the CDR3, the DNA is TGTGCCAGCAGCCAAGGACAGGGGAAAAATCAGCCCCAGCATTTT.

This chain links TRBV7-9 with TRBJ2-1; 11 bases agree with TRBD2. Germline lookup yields CDR1 SEHNR and CDR2 FQNEAQ (reference sequence). With V trimmed by 4 bases and J by 3 bases, 8 bases remained unmatched. The CDR3 covers 17 residues. CDR3 in DNA: TGTGCCAGCAGCTCAACTTTAGCGGGGGGGATCTACAATGAGCAGTTCTTC. Translation gives CASSSTLAGGIYNEQFF.

This chain connects TRBV6-4 to TRBJ2-1, with 15 bases fitting TRBD2. V trimming: 0 bases; J trimming: 6 bases; junction bases outside the gene matches: 3. The CDR3 is 17 residues long. Looked up from germline, CDR1 is MRHNA and CDR2 is SNTAGT. The CDR3 sequence: CASSDSGLAGGINEQFF. The CDR3 DNA follows: TGTGCCAGCAGTGACTCGGGACTAGCGGGGGGTATCAATGAGCAGTTCTTC.

With respect to this clone: Compared with germline, one end of the junction differs, possibly owing to a read error. The genes are TRBV7-7 and TRBJ2-1; 13 nucleotides align to TRBD2. Germline V CDR1 and CDR2: SSHAT, FNYEAQ (reference sequence). The CDR3 is 17 residues long. The CDR3 protein is CASSAGTSGAFYNEQFF. The CDR3 nucleotides read TGTGCTAGCAGCGCCGGGACTAGCGGGGCCTTCTACAATGAGCAGTTCTTC.

Note on this clone: Additional DNA sequences in this sample encode the identical CDR3. The V gene is TRBV7-2, the J gene TRBJ2-7; D is possibly TRBD1 (5 bases). Germline assignment: CDR1 SGHTA and CDR2 FQGNSA. The CDR3 covers 14 residues. The V gene lost 3 bases and the J gene lost 0 bases, with 9 bases spanning the gap. The CDR3 nucleotides are TGTGCCAGCAGCTTGTCAGGGTCCTCCTACGAGCAGTACTTC. Encoded protein: CASSLSGSSYEQYF.

V is TRBV6-2 or TRBV6-3 and J is TRBJ2-5; D not resolved. V was cut by 5 bases and J by 7 bases, with 17 bases left in between. The CDR3 is 14 amino acids. Germline CDR1 is MNHEY and CDR2 is SVGEGT. For the CDR3, the DNA is TGTGCCAGCAGTCCGCTCATCCCCGTGAGGACCCAGTACTTC. Translation: CASSPLIPVRTQYF.

The V gene is TRBV10-3, the J gene TRBJ1-1; tentatively, D is TRBD1 (6 bases). This CDR3 spans 15 amino acids. V lost 3 bases to trimming and J lost 0 bases, with 11 bases between them. The germline CDR1 and CDR2 sequences are ENHRY and SYGVKD. DNA for the CDR3: TGTGCCATCAGTGAAGGCAGGGGCATGAACACTGAAGCTTTCTTT. Translating it yields CAISEGRGMNTEAFF.

V is TRBV19 and J is TRBJ2-7; 8 bases are shared with TRBD1. CDR1 LNHDA and CDR2 SQIVND come from the germline V gene (reference sequence). This CDR3 is 15 amino acids long. V dropped 1 base and J dropped 4; count of bases not matched to a gene: 6. The CDR3 nucleotides are TGTGCCAGTAGTATAGGAGGGACAGGCGTTTACGAGCAGTACTTC. Protein product: CASSIGGTGVYEQYF.

The CDR3 loop is CASSGTPRSTDTQYF. The CDR3 DNA reads as TGTGCCAGCAGCGGGACCCCCAGATCCACAGATACGCAGTATTTT. The chain is built from TRBV7-9 and TRBJ2-3; TRBD1 or TRBD2 may be the D gene (5 bases each). The CDR3 loop spans 15 amino acids. Germline CDR1 reads SEHNR; CDR2 reads FQNEAQ (reference sequence). Trimming removed 5 bases from V and 2 bases from J, with 14 bases in between.

The genes are TRBV6-5 and TRBJ1-5; D gene unclear. The germline gives CDR1 MNHEY, CDR2 SVGAGI. The CDR3 sequence is 14 residues long. Deletions cut 5 bases from V and 0 bases from J, with 8 bases between. The CDR3 protein is CASSPAGSNQPQHF. The CDR3 DNA sequence: TGTGCCAGCAGTCCGGCGGGTAGCAATCAGCCCCAGCATTTT.

The CDR3 sequence: CASSLASGTGDTEAFF. The CDR3 region has the DNA TGCGCCAGCAGCTTGGCCTCCGGGACAGGGGACACTGAAGCTTTCTTT. This sequence joins TRBV5-1 and TRBJ1-1, with 10 bases identical to TRBD1. The CDR3 length is 16 residues. After removal of 0 bases from V and 3 bases from J, the junction contained 5 bases not matched to a gene. CDR1 SGHRS and CDR2 YFSETQ come from the germline V gene.

The V gene is TRBV18, the J gene TRBJ2-1, with a tentative D call TRBD1 (5 bases). The CDR3 runs 14 residues. V was pared by 3 bases and J by 3 bases, with 9 bases between. CDR1 is KGHSH, CDR2 LQKENI, per germline. CDR3 coding DNA: TGTGCCAGCTCACCTGGGGCAAACTACAATGAGCAGTTCTTC. It translates to CASSPGANYNEQFF.

The chain carries TRBV11-2 and TRBJ2-5; 10 positions match TRBD2. V lost 5 bases and J lost 5; bases outside the gene matches: 11. CDR1 is SGHAT, CDR2 FQNNGV, per germline. CDR3 size: 16 residues. The CDR3: CASSPDQRGGRETQYF. Here the CDR3 DNA reads TGTGCCAGCAGCCCCGACCAGCGGGGGGGCCGGGAGACCCAGTACTTC.

V usage is TRBV2 and J usage is TRBJ2-5; D perhaps matches TRBD1 (6 bases). This CDR3 has 13 residues. V lost 10 bases, J lost 2 bases, and 14 bases lay in between. The germline CDR1 and CDR2 sequences are SNHLY and FYNNEI. In nucleotides, the CDR3 is TGTGCCACAGCCCGGGACATACAAGAGACCCAGTACTTC. Protein product: CATARDIQETQYF.

V gene TRBV4-2 combines with J gene TRBJ1-2, with TRBD1 as a possible D gene (5 bases). The ends were cut back, 0 bases at V and 8 bases at J, with 16 bases in the middle. CDR1 and CDR2 from the germline V gene are LGHNA and YNFKEQ. This CDR3 region has 15 residues. The CDR3 is CASSQDSRGTGGYTF. CDR3 DNA sequence: TGTGCCAGCAGCCAAGATAGTAGGGGCACTGGGGGCTACACCTTC.

This clone was seen once. This chain uses TRBV7-9 with TRBJ1-5, with 8 bases fitting TRBD1. Germline V lookup: CDR1 SEHNR, CDR2 FQNEAQ (reference sequence). The V gene end was trimmed by 1 base and the J gene end by 1 base; junction bases not matched to a gene: 6. The CDR3 is 17 residues long. The CDR3 spells CASSLVPTGVSNQPQHF. The CDR3 nucleotides are TGTGCCAGCAGCTTAGTCCCGACAGGGGTGAGCAATCAGCCCCAGCATTTT.

J is TRBJ1-2 and V is TRBV1; the D call TRBD1 from the table was never checked on the DNA. TRBV1 is a pseudogene. CDR3 size: 15 residues. CDR3 in DNA: TGCACCAGCAGCCAAGATCAGGGACAGGGGGATGGCTACACCTTC. Its translation: CTSSQDQGQGDGYTF.

This sequence joins TRBV19 and TRBJ2-1; 8 bases agree with TRBD2. Germline loops: CDR1 LNHDA, CDR2 SQIVND (reference sequence). The CDR3 runs to 15 residues. The trim removed 6 bases at V and 10 bases at J, leaving 14 bases unmatched. CDR3 DNA: TGTGCCAGTAGCCACGGTAATAGCGGGATCCGAGAGCAGTTCTTC. Its protein is CASSHGNSGIREQFF.

V usage is TRBV5-8 and J usage is TRBJ1-1, with a weak D call TRBD1 (5 bases). V was clipped by 4 bases and J by 5 bases, with 18 bases between them. Germline V gene sequence: CDR1 SGHTS, CDR2 YDEGEE. This CDR3 is built from 15 residues. CDR3 DNA sequence: TGTGCCAGCAGCAACGAACGGGGGGGAAGGACTGAAGCTTTCTTT. Translated: CASSNERGGRTEAFF.